This TCR beta chain is from a study of blood T cells in healthy people across ages. Points from the study as a whole: Age showed a roughly linear inverse relationship with TCR beta diversity per million T cells.

PBMCs, at least 7 million per sample, were isolated. The use of a sample-barcoded 5' primer and a J-beta primer mix characterized a second PCR of about 6 to 11 cycles. MiXCR, run by TCRdb on the 5' RACE reads, gives a single entry per CDR3 protein. The repertoire holds about 1.5 million distinct CDR3 sequences, with about 40% as singletons. Germline V gene data show CDR1 as SNHLY and CDR2 as FYNNEI. This CDR3 comprises 16 residues. J was trimmed by 1 base and V by 4 bases; bases with no gene match: 3. Of note for this clonotype: Antigen: not known.

The origin of this receptor is a woman younger than 30 in good health. The sequencing sample was made of blood. The genes are TRBV2 and TRBJ2-3, with 12 bases fitting TRBD1. The CDR3 DNA follows: TGTGCCAGCAGTGGCGGGACAGGGGGCCGCACAGATACGCAGTATTTT. Translating it yields CASSGGTGGRTDTQYF.